The 30 T cell receptor beta chains given below trace back to one sample, sequenced in a study of T cell responses to AZD1222 COVID-19 vaccine (dated by TCRdb to about 2021). Preparation of the library involved the immunoSEQ multiplex PCR assay. In TCRdb, the immuneACCESS table is reduced to in-frame sequences with V and J assigned. These tables do not hold every clone; where another copy was compared, an unresolved V gene accounts for under half, and the others remain unexplained. The sample contains approximately 180,000 clones, about 92% of them found a single time. The ten largest clones capture less than 4.5% of the sample. The time point label here, explained by the study, means: about 28 days (+/-7) after the second vaccine dose. The sample's treatment or condition label, in plain terms: meningococcal conjugate vaccine given as trial control. This specimen consisted of peripheral blood, obtained 28 days after the second dose of the MenACWY control vaccine. These receptors came from an adult who received the MenACWY meningococcal vaccine as a control.

This sequence joins TRBV7-3 and TRBJ1-1; TRBD1 matches 7 bases. Germline-derived CDR1 and CDR2 are SGHTA and FQGTGA. With 5 bases clipped from V and 4 bases from J, the junction kept 7 bases outside the gene matches. This CDR3 is 14 amino acids long. DNA of the CDR3: TGTGCCAGCAGCCCTAGCAGGGGGAGCACTGAAGCTTTCTTT. Residues: CASSPSRGSTEAFF.

In its sample, this clone was seen a few times. The gene calls are TRBV9 and TRBJ1-4, with D tentatively TRBD1 (5 bases). CDR1 SGDLS and CDR2 YYNGEE come from the germline V gene. The CDR3 contains 14 residues. Trimming took 4 bases from V and 7 from J, leaving 14 bases between them. CDR3 sequence (DNA): TGTGCCAGCAGCAGCCCCCCGCAGGGTGAAAAACTGTTTTTT. This translates into CASSSPPQGEKLFF.

The rearrangement uses TRBV20-1 and TRBJ1-1; D gene uncertain. Germline CDR1 DFQATT, CDR2 SNEGSKA (reference sequence). This CDR3 region has 11 residues. The V gene lost 6 bases and the J gene lost 2 bases, with 7 bases spanning the gap. The CDR3 DNA reads TGCAGTGCGATAGGAAACACTGAAGCTTTCTTT. This sequence encodes CSAIGNTEAFF.

The J gene is TRBJ1-1, the V gene TRBV7-9; D unresolved. The ends were cut back, 1 base at V and 1 base at J, with 10 bases in the middle. The CDR3 is made up of 15 amino acids. From germline, CDR1 is SEHNR and CDR2 FQNEAQ (reference sequence). DNA for the CDR3: TGTGCCAGCAGCTTAGGTGTCAGGCAGAACACTGAAGCTTTCTTT. Translating gives CASSLGVRQNTEAFF.

The V call is TRBV7-2, the J call TRBJ2-3; D remains unclear. The CDR3 sequence is 13 residues long. Trimming stripped 0 bases from V and 1 base from J, with 2 bases between. Germline assignment: CDR1 SGHTA and CDR2 FQGNSA. In DNA, the CDR3 is TGTGCCAGCAGCTTAGCCCGCACAGATACGCAGTATTTT. Protein sequence: CASSLARTDTQYF.

The V and J genes are TRBV3-1 (or the pseudogene TRBV3-2) and TRBJ2-7, with 16 positions matching TRBD2. Germline V gene lookup returns CDR1 LGHDT and CDR2 YNNKEL (reference sequence). J lost 2 bases, V lost 4 bases, and 5 bases had no gene match. The CDR3 covers 17 residues. This CDR3 is CASSPLGTSGRAYEQYF. The DNA of the CDR3 is TGTGCCAGCAGCCCCCTCGGGACTAGCGGGAGGGCCTACGAGCAGTACTTC.

The chain combines TRBV27 with TRBJ1-3; TRBD1 might be the D (5 bases). This CDR3 comprises 16 residues. Deletions cut 8 bases from V and 1 base from J, with 18 bases between. Germline V gene sequence: CDR1 MNHEY, CDR2 SMNVEV (reference sequence). CDR3 loop: CASGSGAFLSGNTIYF. CDR3 in DNA: TGTGCCAGCGGGTCCGGGGCCTTTCTATCTGGAAACACCATATATTTT.

The V and J genes are TRBV12-3 or TRBV12-4 and TRBJ1-5; tentatively, D is TRBD1 (6 bases). The CDR3 has 13 residues. V was clipped by 3 bases and J by 5 bases, with 8 bases between them. CDR3 residues: CASSLTGYQPQHF. The CDR3 region has the DNA TGTGCCAGCAGTTTGACAGGTTATCAGCCCCAGCATTTT.

The CDR3 sequence: CASSPQGTNTGELFF. The DNA for the CDR3 is TGTGCCAGCAGCCCGCAGGGAACTAACACCGGGGAGCTGTTTTTT. The rearrangement links TRBV7-2 to TRBJ2-2; the D gene is possibly TRBD1 (5 bases). In germline, CDR1 is SGHTA, CDR2 FQGNSA. Between the trimmed V and J ends, which lost 5 bases and 2 bases, there was a span of 12 bases. This CDR3 region has 15 residues.

This chain connects TRBV27 to TRBJ2-7, with D unclear. V dropped 0 bases and J dropped 1 base, with 4 bases sitting between them. This CDR3 comprises 13 residues. CDR1 and CDR2 from the germline V gene are MNHEY and SMNVEV (reference sequence). CDR3 in amino acids: CASSLSQSYEQYF. CDR3 nucleotides: TGTGCCAGCAGTTTATCCCAGTCCTACGAGCAGTACTTC.

CDR3 protein: CASSPPVSNYGYTF. CDR3 bases: TGTGCCAGCAGCCCCCCGGTGTCAAACTATGGCTACACCTTC. The gene calls are TRBV7-9 and TRBJ1-2; D unclear. Germline-derived CDR1 and CDR2 are SEHNR and FQNEAQ (reference sequence). V lost 5 bases, J lost 2 bases, and 12 bases lay in between. This CDR3 spans 14 amino acids.

CDR3 loop: CASSQSGMALYEQYF. The CDR3 DNA is TGTGCCAGCAGTCAGAGCGGGATGGCCCTCTACGAGCAGTACTTC. The rearrangement uses TRBV28 and TRBJ2-7; 7 nucleotides align to TRBD2. This CDR3 is 15 amino acids long. Germline V CDR1 and CDR2: MDHEN, SYDVKM. V shed 5 bases and J 3 bases; nucleotides not matched to a gene: 10.

The gene calls are TRBV7-2 and TRBJ1-1; D is perhaps TRBD1 (5 bases). The length of the CDR3 is 15 residues. The V gene lost 1 base and the J gene lost 5 bases, with 14 bases spanning the gap. Germline V gene data show CDR1 as SGHTA and CDR2 as FQGNSA. The CDR3 loop is CASSLVGRAVTEAFF. DNA for the CDR3: TGTGCCAGCAGCTTAGTCGGCAGGGCAGTGACTGAAGCTTTCTTT.

The V and J genes are TRBV11-3 and TRBJ2-7; 7 bases fit TRBD1. The germline V gene encodes CDR1 SGHNT and CDR2 YENEEA. J gave up 0 bases and V 1 base, and 3 bases lay outside the gene matches. This CDR3 comprises 15 residues. The chain's CDR3 is CASSLVGDSSYEQYF. CDR3 sequence (DNA): TGTGCCAGCAGCTTAGTTGGGGACAGCTCCTACGAGCAGTACTTC. Full variable domain (outside the CDR3, taken from reference TRBV11-3 and TRBJ2-7): EAGVVQSPRYKIIEKKQPVAFWCNPISGHNTLYWYLQNLGQGPELLIRYENEEAVDDSQLPKDRFSAERLKGVDSTLKIQPAELGDSAVYLCASSLVGDSSYEQYFGPGTRLTVT.

The genes are TRBV7-7 and TRBJ2-2; D could derive from TRBD1 or TRBD2 (5 bases each). The CDR3 sequence is 13 residues long. The germline CDR1 and CDR2 sequences are SSHAT and FNYEAQ (reference sequence). Trimming stripped 1 base from V and 8 bases from J, with 8 bases between. The CDR3 protein is CASSLVGEGELFF. CDR3 coding DNA: TGTGCCAGCAGCTTAGTGGGGGAAGGGGAGCTGTTTTTT.

This clone was observed a few times. The J gene is TRBJ1-6, the V gene TRBV3-1 (or the pseudogene TRBV3-2), with a weak D call TRBD1 (5 bases). In germline, CDR1 is LGHDT, CDR2 YNNKEL (reference sequence). This CDR3 region has 15 residues. Trimming took 0 bases from V and 10 from J, leaving 13 bases between them. CDR3 sequence (DNA): TGTGCCAGCAGCCAAGATACGCAGGGCAGATCACCCCTCCACTTT. The encoded protein is CASSQDTQGRSPLHF.

The V gene is TRBV29-1, the J gene TRBJ2-1; possible D gene TRBD1, 5 bases. The CDR3 totals 13 residues. Trimming pared 4 bases from V and 2 bases from J, leaving 9 bases between. Germline CDR1 reads SQVTM; CDR2 reads ANQGSEA. The CDR3 spells CSVGTNAYNEQFF. The CDR3 bases are TGCAGCGTTGGGACAAACGCCTACAATGAGCAGTTCTTC.

The chain recombines TRBV10-3 with TRBJ2-7; D not certain. CDR3 size: 11 residues. Germline lookup yields CDR1 ENHRY and CDR2 SYGVKD. Trimming cost V 3 bases and J 3 bases, with 3 bases left between them. For the CDR3, the DNA is TGTGCCATCAGTGAAAACTACGAGCAGTACTTC. Residues: CAISENYEQYF.

The genes are TRBV7-9 and TRBJ1-1, with 9 positions matching TRBD1. The CDR3 sequence is 14 residues long. V lost 4 bases and J lost 5; bases outside the gene matches: 5. CDR1 is SEHNR, CDR2 FQNEAQ, per germline (reference sequence). In DNA, the CDR3 is TGTGCCAGCAGCTCACAGGGGGCTGGGACTGAAGCTTTCTTT. Residues: CASSSQGAGTEAFF. Drawing the rest from reference TRBV7-9 and TRBJ1-1, the complete variable domain is DTGVSQNPRHKITKRGQNVTFRCDPISEHNRLYWYRQTLGQGPEFLTYFQNEAQLEKSRLLSDRFSAERPKGSFSTLEIQRTEQGDSAMYLCASSSQGAGTEAFFGQGTRLTVV.

This clone was recorded a few times. The chain has TRBV6-1 and TRBJ2-1; 7 nucleotides agree with TRBD1. CDR3 length: 15 residues. Germline V lookup: CDR1 MNHNS, CDR2 SASEGT. The ends lost 2 bases at V and 5 bases at J; junction bases unmatched: 6. DNA for the CDR3: TGTGCCAGCAGTGAATCTCGGGACAGCGACAATGAGCAGTTCTTC. Translated: CASSESRDSDNEQFF.

The chain is built from TRBV19 and TRBJ1-2; D call uncertain. V lost 7 bases, J lost 3 bases, and 6 bases lay in between. Germline-derived CDR1 and CDR2 are LNHDA and SQIVND (reference sequence). The CDR3 has 11 residues. The CDR3 sequence: CASTTYYGYTF. As DNA, the CDR3 is TGTGCCAGTACCACTTACTATGGCTACACCTTC.

This clone showed up just once. V gene TRBV6-5 combines with J gene TRBJ2-7; a weak D match, TRBD1 (6 bases). CDR3 size: 11 residues. Germline V gene lookup returns CDR1 MNHEY and CDR2 SVGAGI. With 7 bases removed from V and 9 bases from J, the gap between germline ends came to 13 bases. CDR3 protein: CASKTTGGQYF. DNA of the CDR3: TGTGCCAGCAAGACGACAGGAGGGCAGTACTTC.

V and J are TRBV7-2 and TRBJ1-3; no clear D gene. The length of the CDR3 is 14 residues. Per the germline V gene, CDR1 is SGHTA and CDR2 is FQGNSA. The V end was cut by 0 bases, the J end by 4 bases, with 7 bases between. The CDR3 reads CASSLADTGNTIYF. Here the CDR3 DNA reads TGTGCCAGCAGCTTAGCGGATACCGGAAACACCATATATTTT. The full variable domain, its missing parts supplied by reference TRBV7-2 and TRBJ1-3, is GAGVSQSPSNKVTEKGKDVELRCDPISGHTALYWYRQSLGQGLEFLIYFQGNSAPDKSGLPSDRFSAERTGGSVSTLTIQRTQQEDSAVYLCASSLADTGNTIYFGEGSWLTVV.

This chain joins TRBV11-3 and TRBJ1-1; weak D call: TRBD1 (5 bases). Trimming pared 5 bases from V and 4 bases from J, leaving 11 bases between. CDR1 and CDR2 (germline): SGHNT, YENEEA. The CDR3 runs 13 residues. CDR3 loop: CASSRGVGTEAFF. CDR3 bases: TGTGCCAGCAGCAGGGGAGTGGGCACTGAAGCTTTCTTT.

A remark on this clone: The junction departs from the called germline gene at one end, perhaps through a read error. The chain carries TRBV7-2 and TRBJ1-2; the D gene is possibly TRBD1 (5 bases). The CDR3 extends over 13 amino acids. Looked up from germline, CDR1 is SGHTA and CDR2 is FQGNSA. The CDR3 region is CASSLTGDYGYTF. CDR3 in DNA: TGTGCCAGCAGCTTAACCGGGGACTACGGCTACACCTTC.

The chain employs TRBV6-5 and TRBJ2-2, with 8 nucleotides matching TRBD2. The CDR3 totals 15 residues. From germline, CDR1 is MNHEY and CDR2 SVGAGI. V lost 6 bases to trimming and J lost 0 bases; unmatched junction nucleotides: 3. This chain's CDR3 is CASRPLAANTGELFF. The DNA of the CDR3 is TGTGCCAGCAGACCACTAGCGGCGAACACCGGGGAGCTGTTTTTT.

V gene TRBV19 combines with J gene TRBJ1-5; D unclear. The V gene's germline CDR1 is LNHDA and CDR2 SQIVND (reference sequence). The CDR3 sequence is 17 residues long. The germline V and J ends were trimmed by 6 bases and 6 bases, with 24 bases remaining between them. The CDR3 sequence: CASRPPYLGNVGQPQHF. The CDR3 coding sequence is TGTGCCAGTAGACCTCCCTATTTGGGTAACGTAGGTCAGCCCCAGCATTTT.

The V and J genes are TRBV3-1 (or the pseudogene TRBV3-2) and TRBJ1-2, with 8 positions matching TRBD1. This CDR3 comprises 14 residues. Losses at the gene ends were 1 base for V and 7 bases for J; bases not matched to a gene: 5. Looked up from germline, CDR1 is LGHDT and CDR2 is YNNKEL (reference sequence). The CDR3 bases are TGTGCCAGCAGCCAAGTAAGCACAGGGGGTGGCTACACCTTC. Residues: CASSQVSTGGGYTF.

V is TRBV2 and J is TRBJ2-1; D is undetermined. The CDR3 sequence is 16 residues long. Trimming left V 6 bases short and J 0 bases short, with 15 bases between. Germline V CDR1 and CDR2: SNHLY, FYNNEI. CDR3 sequence (DNA): TGTGCCAGCAGCGACCACCGAAGGAGCTCCTACAATGAGCAGTTCTTC. Its translation: CASSDHRRSSYNEQFF.

Only one count was recorded for this clone. This chain links TRBV7-9 with TRBJ2-3, with D tentatively TRBD1 (5 bases). Germline V gene lookup returns CDR1 SEHNR and CDR2 FQNEAQ (reference sequence). The length of the CDR3 is 15 residues. Trimming removed 4 bases at V and 0 bases at J, with 11 bases between. CDR3 amino acids: CASSYRRPSTDTQYF. In nucleotides, the CDR3 is TGTGCCAGCAGCTACAGGAGACCTAGCACAGATACGCAGTATTTT.